This is a list of T cell receptor beta chains from one sample in a study of CD8 T cells in Susac syndrome. TCRdb passed the immunoSEQ multiplex PCR reads through MiXCR, listing each CDR3 protein once. Found here are about 200,000 distinct CDR3 sequences, approximately 95% of them singletons; the top ten hold 0.082%. Specimen: CD4+ T cells from PBMCs. Receptors were obtained from a human donor with multiple sclerosis. Both conserved end residues are part of each CDR3.

CDR3aa | len | j_gene | v_gene
CASNGGWSTDTQYF | 14 | TRBJ2-3 | TRBV9
CASSVDGGGTPDTQYF | 16 | TRBJ2-3 | TRBV9
CASSNRDSKPQHF | 13 | TRBJ1-5 | TRBV2
CASSQAGLLGIQMAQYF | 17 | TRBJ2-3 | TRBV3-1
CSARQQGTDYYGYTF | 15 | TRBJ1-2 | TRBV20-1
CASRQTGTGYYEQYF | 15 | TRBJ2-7 | TRBV12-3/TRBV12-4
CSVGGVTGHMNTEAFF | 16 | TRBJ1-1 | TRBV29-1
CSAKGPRSYNSPLHF | 15 | TRBJ1-6 | TRBV20-1
CASSVGIRQGLTDTQYF | 17 | TRBJ2-3 | TRBV9
CSTGQVRDEQFF | 12 | TRBJ2-1 | TRBV29-1
CASGGGGAPLHF | 12 | TRBJ1-6 | TRBV6-2/TRBV6-3
CASVRQGGEPQHF | 13 | TRBJ1-5 | TRBV12-3/TRBV12-4
CASSQSRQVYQPQHF | 15 | TRBJ1-5 | TRBV23-1
CSAPTPGINGELFF | 14 | TRBJ2-2 | TRBV20-1
CSVGDSLTQYF | 11 | TRBJ2-3 | TRBV29-1
CSAPGTGTYEQYF | 13 | TRBJ2-7 | TRBV20-1
CASSVGLPTDTQYF | 14 | TRBJ2-3 | TRBV9
CAWGGRRQFF | 10 | TRBJ2-1 | TRBV30
CAWASGKQFF | 10 | TRBJ2-1 | TRBV30
CSVEGAAKKSYNEQFF | 16 | TRBJ2-1 | TRBV29-1
CAWSLPPYKPQHF | 13 | TRBJ1-5 | TRBV30
CSAEPGGDTGELFF | 14 | TRBJ2-2 | TRBV20-1
CASGRLEGDTQYF | 13 | TRBJ2-3 | TRBV12-5
CASSQNLLGTDTQYF | 15 | TRBJ2-3 | TRBV3-1
CAWTDGVPYNEQFF | 14 | TRBJ2-1 | TRBV30
CASGQGLGTEAFF | 13 | TRBJ1-1 | TRBV27
CATTWTANPSGNTIYF | 16 | TRBJ1-3 | TRBV19
CASSVGEGVAFF | 12 | TRBJ1-1 | TRBV9
CSVDRRPPPVNEQFF | 15 | TRBJ2-1 | TRBV29-1
CASSLGGGGYYQPQHF | 16 | TRBJ1-5 | TRBV11-3
CASSVSSQGVSGTQYF | 16 | TRBJ2-5 | TRBV9
CSAEGSGGDADTQYF | 15 | TRBJ2-3 | TRBV20-1
CATSDSLTQYF | 11 | TRBJ2-5 | TRBV24-1
CAWSVGGGMSYTF | 13 | TRBJ1-2 | TRBV30
CASFYSGANVLTF | 13 | TRBJ2-6 | TRBV2
CASSATQAQYGYTF | 14 | TRBJ1-2 | TRBV9
CASSQVDNQPQHF | 13 | TRBJ1-5 | TRBV4-2
CASSGGAEETQYF | 13 | TRBJ2-5 | TRBV13
CASSPLGQGWFF | 12 | TRBJ2-1 | TRBV7-2
CASSGWGNEQFF | 12 | TRBJ2-1 | TRBV27
CSAQREGQAVNTEAFF | 16 | TRBJ1-1 | TRBV29-1
CAWSRIGGNQPQHF | 14 | TRBJ1-5 | TRBV30
CASPREERATSGETQYF | 17 | TRBJ2-5 | TRBV6-1
CAWSVQATYGYTF | 13 | TRBJ1-2 | TRBV30
CASSFGPSGETQYF | 14 | TRBJ2-5 | TRBV11-1
CAWGRNSNQPQHF | 13 | TRBJ1-5 | TRBV30
CASSLEAWREQFF | 13 | TRBJ2-1 | TRBV7-7
CASSPNRGTDTQYF | 14 | TRBJ2-3 | TRBV4-2
CASSSSSGQIYGYTF | 15 | TRBJ1-2 | TRBV12-3/TRBV12-4
CASRRLSSGADEQYF | 15 | TRBJ2-7 | TRBV2
CAATPAGYPEAFF | 13 | TRBJ1-1 | TRBV30
CASSSRTQIYEQYF | 14 | TRBJ2-7 | TRBV7-9
CASRPTGSVVNEQFF | 15 | TRBJ2-1 | TRBV5-1
CASNGGVGAFF | 11 | TRBJ1-1 | TRBV2
CACTGPLAYEQYF | 13 | TRBJ2-7 | TRBV30
CASSYSGYQDPYEQYF | 16 | TRBJ2-7 | TRBV6-5
CASSPQGRSSKETQYF | 16 | TRBJ2-5 | TRBV28
CAWSPGAGEQFF | 12 | TRBJ2-1 | TRBV30
CAWSLQGNEQFF | 12 | TRBJ2-1 | TRBV30